Shown below are 21 T cell receptor beta chains from a single sample sequenced in a study of blood T cell repertoires in COVID-19. Libraries were prepared by immunoSEQ multiplex PCR; TCRdb keeps only in-frame clonotypes and omits some of them. The top ten clones hold about 9.5% of a sample with under 150,000 clones, about 85% of them seen once. The specimen was peripheral blood. These receptors all come from a middle-aged man with active or convalescent COVID-19.

This sequence joins TRBV9 and TRBJ2-1; 7 nucleotides align to TRBD1. This CDR3 spans 15 amino acids. With V trimmed by 2 bases and J by 3 bases, 5 bases remained unmatched. CDR1 and CDR2 (germline): SGDLS, YYNGEE. The CDR3 protein is CASSVRDRSYNEQFF. The CDR3 bases are TGTGCCAGCAGCGTCCGGGACAGAAGCTACAATGAGCAGTTCTTC.

The chain combines TRBV9 with TRBJ2-2; weak D call: TRBD1 (6 bases). The germline V gene has CDR1 SGDLS and CDR2 YYNGEE. The germline V and J ends were trimmed by 0 bases and 7 bases, with 13 bases remaining between them. The CDR3 has 15 amino acids. In DNA, the CDR3 is TGTGCCAGCAGCGTAGAAGCAGGGGTCGGCGGGGAGCTGTTTTTT. Its translation: CASSVEAGVGGELFF.

The chain recombines TRBV18 with TRBJ1-2; tentative D call: TRBD1 (5 bases). Between the trimmed V and J ends, which lost 4 bases and 2 bases, there was a span of 11 bases. The CDR3 is 14 amino acids. CDR1 and CDR2 from the germline V gene are KGHSH and LQKENI. CDR3 in DNA: TGTGCCAGCTCACGGGGACTTTCGAACTATGGCTACACCTTC. This gives the protein CASSRGLSNYGYTF.

The chain has TRBV30 and TRBJ2-3; 9 bases are shared with TRBD2. The CDR3 has 15 amino acids. Per the germline V gene, CDR1 is GTSNPN and CDR2 is SVGIG (reference sequence). The V and J ends lost 2 bases and 2 bases, in that order; junction bases with no gene match: 5. For the CDR3, the DNA is TGTGCCTGGAGTATGAGCGGGGGGACCACAGATACGCAGTATTTT. Its translation: CAWSMSGGTTDTQYF.

This chain uses TRBV5-4 with TRBJ2-5; D perhaps matches TRBD2 (6 bases). This CDR3 has 15 residues. Trimming took 4 bases from V and 1 from J, leaving 14 bases between them. Germline lookup yields CDR1 SGHNT and CDR2 YYREEE (reference sequence). CDR3 nucleotide sequence: TGTGCCAGCAGCACCAGACTAGGGGCCCAAGAGACCCAGTACTTC. It specifies CASSTRLGAQETQYF.

This chain connects TRBV6-2 or TRBV6-3 to TRBJ1-2; TRBD1 matches at 7 bases. The V and J ends lost 5 bases and 7 bases, in that order; junction bases with no gene match: 7. The CDR3 covers 13 residues. Germline V lookup: CDR1 MNHEY, CDR2 SVGEGT. For the CDR3, the DNA is TGTGCCAGCAGTCACCGCCCAGGGGGTGGCTACACCTTC. This codes for CASSHRPGGGYTF.

The CDR3 sequence: CASSPLQGPGSPLHF. The CDR3 bases are TGCGCCAGCAGTCCGCTACAGGGGCCGGGATCACCCCTCCACTTT. This chain uses TRBV10-1 with TRBJ1-6, with 7 bases that match TRBD1. V gave up 5 bases and J gave up 10 bases; unmatched junction bases: 11. Per germline, CDR1 WNHNN and CDR2 SYGVQD (reference sequence). The length of the CDR3 is 15 residues.

The V and J genes are TRBV4-1 and TRBJ1-2; D is unresolved. The CDR3 covers 12 residues. The V end was cut by 1 base, the J end by 7 bases, with 7 bases between. Germline V gene lookup returns CDR1 MGHRA and CDR2 YSYEKL. CDR3 residues: CASSQVSSGYTF. DNA for the CDR3: TGCGCCAGCAGCCAAGTATCGTCTGGCTACACCTTC.

The chain uses TRBV12-1 and TRBJ1-2; no check of the table's D call, TRBD1, against the DNA was made. TRBV12-1 is assigned pseudogene status. The CDR3 contains 14 residues. The CDR3 here is CASRQRTGNYGYTF. In nucleotides, the CDR3 is TGTGCCAGCAGACAACGGACAGGGAACTATGGCTACACCTTC.

The chain uses TRBV14 and TRBJ1-2, with D possibly matching TRBD1 (5 bases). This CDR3 region has 14 residues. V shed 4 bases and J shed 8 bases, with 17 bases lying between them. Germline loops: CDR1 SGHDN, CDR2 FVKESK. Here the CDR3 DNA reads TGTGCCAGCAGCCGGAGGGAGGGGCTGTCAGGCTACACCTTC. It translates to CASSRREGLSGYTF.

This clone has a single count. The genes are TRBV2 and TRBJ1-5; D not resolved. The V gene lost 8 bases and the J gene lost 2 bases, with 13 bases spanning the gap. The CDR3 consists of 14 residues. The germline V gene encodes CDR1 SNHLY and CDR2 FYNNEI. The CDR3 is CASATGKGNQPQHF. The CDR3, as DNA: TGTGCCAGCGCTACGGGGAAGGGCAATCAGCCCCAGCATTTT.

This chain uses TRBV5-4 with TRBJ1-3, with 12 bases matching TRBD1. Per the germline V gene, CDR1 is SGHNT and CDR2 is YYREEE (reference sequence). The CDR3 length is 16 residues. J lost 2 bases, V lost 4 bases, and 4 bases had no gene match. The CDR3 nucleotides are TGTGCCAGCAGCAAGGGACAGGGGGCGCCTGGAAACACCATATATTTT. This encodes CASSKGQGAPGNTIYF. The full variable domain, in which reference TRBV5-4 and TRBJ1-3 provide the parts outside the CDR3, is ETGVTQSPTHLIKTRGQQVTLRCSSQSGHNTVSWYQQALGQGPQFIFQYYREEENGRGNFPPRFSGLQFPNYSSELNVNALELDDSALYLCASSKGQGAPGNTIYFGEGSWLTVV.

The chain employs TRBV25-1 and TRBJ2-1; D is unresolved. Germline CDR1 MGHDK, CDR2 SYGVNS. Trimming left V 10 bases short and J 10 bases short, with 14 bases between. The CDR3 extends over 11 amino acids. DNA of the CDR3: TGTGCCACCGCCCAGGTAGTCGAGCAGTTCTTC. Translating it yields CATAQVVEQFF.

V gene TRBV18 combines with J gene TRBJ2-1; 14 bases fit TRBD2. Germline loops: CDR1 KGHSH, CDR2 LQKENI. V trimming: 4 bases; J trimming: 8 bases; junction bases outside the gene matches: 7. The CDR3 runs to 16 residues. This CDR3 is CASSLGTSGGRDEQFF. CDR3 nucleotides: TGTGCCAGCTCACTAGGGACTAGCGGGGGCCGGGATGAGCAGTTCTTC.

The J gene is TRBJ1-1, the V gene TRBV19, with TRBD1 matching over 8 bases. The germline V gene encodes CDR1 LNHDA and CDR2 SQIVND (reference sequence). Trimming at V came to 3 bases and at J to 2 bases, leaving 5 bases not matched to a gene. The CDR3 covers 15 residues. CDR3 coding DNA: TGTGCCAGTAGTATCCTGGACAGGGATAACACTGAAGCTTTCTTT. The encoded protein is CASSILDRDNTEAFF.

The chain employs TRBV6-5 and TRBJ1-3; possible D gene TRBD1, 5 bases. Trimming removed 7 bases at V and 0 bases at J, with 13 bases between. CDR1 and CDR2 from the germline V gene are MNHEY and SVGAGI. The CDR3 loop spans 15 amino acids. The CDR3 sequence: CASKGLPLSGNTIYF. As DNA, the CDR3 is TGTGCCAGCAAGGGGCTCCCCCTCTCTGGAAACACCATATATTTT.

The chain links TRBV18 to TRBJ2-1; a weak D match, TRBD1 (5 bases). Germline V lookup: CDR1 KGHSH, CDR2 LQKENI. Trimming removed 0 bases from V and 8 bases from J, with 11 bases in between. The CDR3 covers 14 residues. For the CDR3, the DNA is TGTGCCAGCTCACCACCGAGCAGGGCACATGAGCAGTTCTTC. This gives the protein CASSPPSRAHEQFF.

The CDR3 spells CASSNGGLGNTIYF. CDR3 sequence (DNA): TGCGCCAGCAGCAACGGGGGGCTCGGAAACACCATATATTTT. The V and J genes are TRBV5-1 and TRBJ1-3, with D possibly TRBD1 on 6 matching bases. The CDR3 spans 14 residues. Trimming stripped 4 bases from V and 4 bases from J, with 12 bases between. Germline-derived CDR1 and CDR2 are SGHRS and YFSETQ. Filled out from reference TRBV5-1 and TRBJ1-3, the complete variable domain reads KAGVTQTPRYLIKTRGQQVTLSCSPISGHRSVSWYQQTPGQGLQFLFEYFSETQRNKGNFPGRFSGRQFSNSRSEMNVSTLELGDSALYLCASSNGGLGNTIYFGEGSWLTVV.

This sequence joins TRBV6-5 and TRBJ1-3; no clear D gene. The CDR3 extends over 15 amino acids. The V and J ends lost 8 bases and 3 bases respectively, with 17 bases between them. CDR1 MNHEY and CDR2 SVGAGI come from the germline V gene. CDR3 sequence reads: CASREMTGSGNTIYF. In DNA, the CDR3 is TGTGCCAGCCGCGAGATGACGGGGAGTGGAAACACCATATATTTT.

The chain links TRBV20-1 to TRBJ2-3; D is uncertain. Germline-derived CDR1 and CDR2 are DFQATT and SNEGSKA (reference sequence). The CDR3 consists of 10 residues. Trimming cost V 2 bases and J 6 bases, with 3 bases left between them. This chain's CDR3 is CSARRDTQYF. DNA of the CDR3: TGCAGTGCTAGACGGGATACGCAGTATTTT.

The sample holds one count of this clone. The rearrangement joins TRBV10-3 to TRBJ1-4; a possible D gene is TRBD1 (5 bases). The CDR3 is 13 residues long. V lost 3 bases and J 8 bases, leaving 10 bases between the germline ends. Germline V gene data show CDR1 as ENHRY and CDR2 as SYGVKD. The CDR3 here is CAISDSRAEKLFF. The CDR3, as DNA: TGTGCCATCAGTGATAGCAGGGCCGAAAAACTGTTTTTT.